This is a list of T cell receptor beta chains from one sample in a study of blood T cell repertoires in COVID-19. The data were produced by immunoSEQ multiplex PCR, yet TCRdb's version contains in-frame clones alone and is incomplete. The sample lists over 200,000 clones, approximately 88% occurring once. The specimen was PBMCs or T cells enriched from blood (not recorded which). These TCRs come from a man younger than 35 with acute COVID-19. CDR3s include the opening cysteine and the closing phenylalanine or tryptophan. Each record gives: CDR3 length, J gene, D gene, clone size, V gene, CDR3 protein, CDR3 DNA. D genes are given only for firm matches. Size tells how often a clone was seen (once, few, many) or the class of an expanded clone, and some rows leave it out.

len: 19
j_gene: TRBJ1-2
d_gene: TRBD1
abundance: -
v_gene: TRBV5-4
CDR3aa: CASSLGFGRGYDTSRSYTF
CDR3nt: TGTGCCAGCAGCCTGGGATTCGGCAGGGGGTACGATACCTCTAGAAGCTACACCTTC

len: 13
j_gene: TRBJ1-5
d_gene: -
abundance: -
v_gene: TRBV18
CDR3aa: CASSLNRDQPQHF
CDR3nt: TGTGCCAGCTCACTGAACAGGGACCAGCCCCAGCATTTT

len: 11
j_gene: TRBJ2-7
d_gene: -
abundance: -
v_gene: TRBV2
CDR3aa: CASFQGGEQYF
CDR3nt: TGTGCCAGCTTCCAGGGAGGAGAGCAGTACTTC

len: 17
j_gene: TRBJ2-7
d_gene: TRBD2
abundance: once
v_gene: TRBV4-1
CDR3aa: CASRLGLAGPLSYEQYF
CDR3nt: TGCGCCAGCAGACTTGGACTAGCGGGTCCGCTCTCCTACGAGCAGTACTTC

len: 14
j_gene: TRBJ1-5
d_gene: -
abundance: -
v_gene: TRBV19
CDR3aa: CASSISTVNQPQHF
CDR3nt: TGTGCCAGTAGTATTAGTACAGTAAATCAGCCCCAGCATTTT

len: 14
j_gene: TRBJ2-7
d_gene: TRBD1
abundance: -
v_gene: TRBV5-8
CDR3aa: CASSARDRPYEQYF
CDR3nt: TGTGCCAGCAGCGCCCGGGACAGGCCCTACGAGCAGTACTTC

len: 15
j_gene: TRBJ2-5
d_gene: TRBD1
abundance: once
v_gene: TRBV28
CDR3aa: CASSPSDRGGETQYF
CDR3nt: TGTGCCAGCAGTCCCTCGGACAGGGGGGGGGAGACCCAGTACTTC

len: 14
j_gene: TRBJ2-6
d_gene: -
abundance: -
v_gene: TRBV29-1
CDR3aa: CSVSPLSGANVLTF
CDR3nt: TGCAGCGTTTCCCCCCTCTCTGGGGCCAACGTCCTGACTTTC

len: 14
j_gene: TRBJ2-1
d_gene: -
abundance: few
v_gene: TRBV6-5
CDR3aa: CASSYSSSYNEQFF
CDR3nt: TGTGCCAGCAGTTACTCGTCGTCTTACAATGAGCAGTTCTTC

len: 15
j_gene: TRBJ1-3
d_gene: TRBD1
abundance: -
v_gene: TRBV7-7
CDR3aa: CASRSDRAAGNTIYF
CDR3nt: TGTGCTAGCAGATCGGACAGGGCTGCAGGAAACACCATATATTTT

len: 15
j_gene: TRBJ2-5
d_gene: -
abundance: -
v_gene: TRBV24-1
CDR3aa: CATSDLSRDQETQYF
CDR3nt: TGTGCCACCAGTGATTTGTCCAGGGATCAAGAGACCCAGTACTTC

len: 16
j_gene: TRBJ2-5
d_gene: -
abundance: -
v_gene: TRBV27
CDR3aa: CASSPDWTAHQETQYF
CDR3nt: TGTGCCAGCAGTCCCGACTGGACAGCGCACCAAGAGACCCAGTACTTC

len: 16
j_gene: TRBJ2-3
d_gene: TRBD2
abundance: -
v_gene: TRBV7-3
CDR3aa: CASSLEPGLAIDTQYF
CDR3nt: TGTGCCAGCAGCTTAGAACCGGGACTAGCGATAGATACGCAGTATTTT

len: 14
j_gene: TRBJ2-7
d_gene: TRBD1
abundance: -
v_gene: TRBV7-7
CDR3aa: CASSPGTGAYEQYF
CDR3nt: TGTGCTAGCAGCCCCGGGACAGGGGCCTACGAGCAGTACTTC

len: 15
j_gene: TRBJ1-2
d_gene: -
abundance: once
v_gene: TRBV28
CDR3aa: CASTLRQVANYGYTF
CDR3nt: TGTGCCAGCACCCTACGACAGGTAGCTAACTATGGCTACACCTTC

len: 17
j_gene: TRBJ2-1
d_gene: TRBD2
abundance: -
v_gene: TRBV10-1
CDR3aa: CASSEGLAGVRYNEQFF
CDR3nt: TGCGCCAGCAGTGAGGGGCTAGCGGGAGTCCGGTACAATGAGCAGTTCTTC

len: 16
j_gene: TRBJ1-3
d_gene: TRBD1
abundance: -
v_gene: TRBV25-1
CDR3aa: CASSGTGSIRSKTIYF
CDR3nt: TGTGCCAGCTCTGGGACAGGGTCGATTAGGTCCAAGACCATATATTTT

len: 12
j_gene: TRBJ2-7
d_gene: -
abundance: -
v_gene: TRBV14
CDR3aa: CASSRQSYEQYF
CDR3nt: TGTGCCAGCAGCCGACAGTCCTACGAGCAGTACTTC

len: 10
j_gene: TRBJ2-3
d_gene: TRBD1
abundance: -
v_gene: TRBV2
CDR3aa: CASLGQGQYF
CDR3nt: TGTGCCAGCTTGGGACAGGGGCAGTATTTT

len: 15
j_gene: TRBJ2-3
d_gene: TRBD1
abundance: -
v_gene: TRBV19
CDR3aa: CASSIGQGATDTQYF
CDR3nt: TGTGCCAGTAGTATAGGGCAGGGGGCCACAGATACGCAGTATTTT

len: 15
j_gene: TRBJ2-1
d_gene: TRBD2
abundance: -
v_gene: TRBV5-8
CDR3aa: CASSPGLAGDNEQFF
CDR3nt: TGTGCCAGCAGCCCGGGACTAGCGGGAGACAATGAGCAGTTCTTC

len: 16
j_gene: TRBJ2-7
d_gene: TRBD1
abundance: -
v_gene: TRBV3-1/TRBV3-2
CDR3aa: CASSLTLGTGGYEQYF
CDR3nt: TGTGCCAGCAGCCTAACCTTAGGGACAGGGGGCTACGAGCAGTACTTC

len: 20
j_gene: TRBJ2-5
d_gene: TRBD2
abundance: -
v_gene: TRBV23-1
CDR3aa: CASSHPPLMGTSGRWETQYF
CDR3nt: TGCGCCAGCAGTCACCCCCCCCTAATGGGGACTAGCGGGAGATGGGAGACCCAGTACTTC

len: 14
j_gene: TRBJ2-1
d_gene: -
abundance: few
v_gene: TRBV5-4
CDR3aa: CASSLGGSYNEQFF
CDR3nt: TGTGCCAGCAGCTTGGGTGGTAGCTACAATGAGCAGTTCTTC

len: 15
j_gene: TRBJ2-1
d_gene: TRBD1
abundance: -
v_gene: TRBV4-2
CDR3aa: CASSPTTGGYNEQFF
CDR3nt: TGTGCCAGCAGCCCAACGACAGGGGGGTACAATGAGCAGTTCTTC

len: 16
j_gene: TRBJ2-3
d_gene: -
abundance: -
v_gene: TRBV4-3
CDR3aa: CASSQARDLNTDTQYF
CDR3nt: TGCGCCAGCAGCCAAGCCCGGGACTTGAACACAGATACGCAGTATTTT

len: 14
j_gene: TRBJ2-1
d_gene: -
abundance: -
v_gene: TRBV27
CDR3aa: CASRNLAGLPEQFF
CDR3nt: TGTGCCAGTAGAAATCTCGCAGGGTTGCCTGAGCAGTTCTTC

len: 14
j_gene: TRBJ2-7
d_gene: TRBD1
abundance: -
v_gene: TRBV11-3
CDR3aa: CASSYGTGSYEQYF
CDR3nt: TGTGCCAGCAGCTATGGGACAGGGTCCTACGAGCAGTACTTC

len: 15
j_gene: TRBJ2-5
d_gene: TRBD1
abundance: -
v_gene: TRBV7-2
CDR3aa: CASSSPRDRDQTQYF
CDR3nt: TGTGCCAGCAGCTCCCCCCGGGACAGGGATCAGACCCAGTACTTC

len: 14
j_gene: TRBJ1-2
d_gene: -
abundance: -
v_gene: TRBV9
CDR3aa: CASSSWEGGYGYTF
CDR3nt: TGTGCCAGCAGCTCATGGGAGGGCGGCTATGGCTACACCTTC

len: 16
j_gene: TRBJ2-2
d_gene: -
abundance: few
v_gene: TRBV5-1
CDR3aa: CASSLGARELAGELFF
CDR3nt: TGCGCCAGCAGCTTGGGCGCTCGGGAGTTGGCCGGGGAGCTGTTTTTT

len: 15
j_gene: TRBJ2-7
d_gene: TRBD1
abundance: few
v_gene: TRBV4-1
CDR3aa: CASSQAGTGAYEQYF
CDR3nt: TGCGCCAGCAGCCAAGCCGGGACAGGGGCCTACGAGCAGTACTTC

len: 16
j_gene: TRBJ1-2
d_gene: -
abundance: -
v_gene: TRBV25-1
CDR3aa: CASSETGTIANYGYTF
CDR3nt: TGTGCCAGCAGTGAAACCGGGACTATAGCTAACTATGGCTACACCTTC

len: 13
j_gene: TRBJ2-1
d_gene: -
abundance: -
v_gene: TRBV9
CDR3aa: CASSARGDNEQFF
CDR3nt: TGTGCCAGCAGCGCCCGGGGAGACAATGAGCAGTTCTTC

len: 16
j_gene: TRBJ1-2
d_gene: -
abundance: -
v_gene: TRBV4-3
CDR3aa: CASSQEKGVKAGGYTF
CDR3nt: TGCGCCAGCAGCCAAGAGAAAGGGGTCAAAGCGGGAGGCTACACCTTC

len: 14
j_gene: TRBJ2-4
d_gene: TRBD2
abundance: few
v_gene: TRBV6-5
CDR3aa: CASTQREGRDIQYF
CDR3nt: TGTGCCAGCACCCAAAGGGAGGGTCGGGACATTCAGTACTTC

len: 15
j_gene: TRBJ1-1
d_gene: TRBD1
abundance: -
v_gene: TRBV19
CDR3aa: CASSMSGQMNTEAFF
CDR3nt: TGTGCCAGTAGTATGTCGGGACAGATGAACACTGAAGCTTTCTTT

len: 16
j_gene: TRBJ2-1
d_gene: TRBD1
abundance: few
v_gene: TRBV7-2
CDR3aa: CASSPTLGQGRREQFF
CDR3nt: TGTGCCAGCAGCCCAACGCTAGGACAGGGCCGACGGGAGCAGTTCTTC

len: 15
j_gene: TRBJ2-3
d_gene: TRBD2
abundance: -
v_gene: TRBV11-1
CDR3aa: CASSQREGLRDTQYF
CDR3nt: TGTGCCAGCAGTCAGCGGGAGGGCCTGAGGGATACGCAGTATTTT

len: 14
j_gene: TRBJ2-7
d_gene: -
abundance: -
v_gene: TRBV5-1
CDR3aa: CASSFGTVTYEQYF
CDR3nt: TGCGCCAGCAGCTTCGGTACGGTGACCTACGAGCAGTACTTC

len: 14
j_gene: TRBJ1-1
d_gene: -
abundance: -
v_gene: TRBV20-1
CDR3aa: CSASLQGKYTEAFF
CDR3nt: TGCAGTGCTAGTCTGCAGGGCAAATACACTGAAGCTTTCTTT

len: 14
j_gene: TRBJ1-3
d_gene: TRBD1
abundance: -
v_gene: TRBV24-1
CDR3aa: CATGTATSGNTIYF
CDR3nt: TGTGCCACCGGGACAGCCACCTCTGGAAACACCATATATTTT

len: 14
j_gene: TRBJ1-1
d_gene: -
abundance: -
v_gene: TRBV5-4
CDR3aa: CASSLQPSGTEAFF
CDR3nt: TGTGCCAGCAGCTTGCAACCTTCGGGGACTGAAGCTTTCTTT

len: 13
j_gene: TRBJ2-1
d_gene: -
abundance: once
v_gene: TRBV28
CDR3aa: CASSFGPYNEQFF
CDR3nt: TGTGCCAGCAGTTTCGGTCCCTACAATGAGCAGTTCTTC

len: 12
j_gene: TRBJ1-1
d_gene: -
abundance: -
v_gene: TRBV11-3
CDR3aa: CASSSGAAEAFF
CDR3nt: TGTGCCAGCAGTTCAGGGGCCGCTGAAGCTTTCTTT

len: 16
j_gene: TRBJ2-2
d_gene: -
abundance: -
v_gene: TRBV29-1
CDR3aa: CSASSRMGQDTGELFF
CDR3nt: TGCAGCGCATCCAGCCGGATGGGGCAGGACACCGGGGAGCTGTTTTTT

len: 13
j_gene: TRBJ1-1
d_gene: -
abundance: -
v_gene: TRBV19
CDR3aa: CASRGRDNTEAFF
CDR3nt: TGTGCCAGTAGGGGGAGGGATAACACTGAAGCTTTCTTT

len: 16
j_gene: TRBJ1-2
d_gene: -
abundance: -
v_gene: TRBV10-1
CDR3aa: CASSESVDAAAYGYTF
CDR3nt: TGCGCCAGCAGTGAGTCGGTGGATGCGGCAGCCTATGGCTACACCTTC

len: 13
j_gene: TRBJ2-7
d_gene: -
abundance: -
v_gene: TRBV12-3/TRBV12-4
CDR3aa: CATRHRSFYEQYF
CDR3nt: TGTGCCACGCGCCACCGGAGTTTCTACGAGCAGTACTTC

len: 13
j_gene: TRBJ2-1
d_gene: -
abundance: -
v_gene: TRBV3-1/TRBV3-2
CDR3aa: CASSLGGLDEQFF
CDR3nt: TGTGCCAGCAGCCTCGGAGGGTTGGATGAGCAGTTCTTC

len: 15
j_gene: TRBJ2-5
d_gene: -
abundance: once
v_gene: TRBV5-1
CDR3aa: CASSPGAMDTETQYF
CDR3nt: TGCGCCAGCAGCCCGGGCGCAATGGACACGGAGACCCAGTACTTC

len: 11
j_gene: TRBJ2-7
d_gene: -
abundance: few
v_gene: TRBV27
CDR3aa: CATTYSYEQYF
CDR3nt: TGTGCCACAACCTACTCGTACGAGCAGTACTTC

len: 11
j_gene: TRBJ2-5
d_gene: -
abundance: -
v_gene: TRBV30
CDR3aa: CAWNRVETQYF
CDR3nt: TGTGCCTGGAATCGGGTGGAGACCCAGTACTTC

len: 15
j_gene: TRBJ2-1
d_gene: -
abundance: -
v_gene: TRBV27
CDR3aa: CASKEVRKPPHEQFF
CDR3nt: TGTGCCAGCAAAGAGGTCCGGAAACCGCCCCATGAGCAGTTCTTC